The 12 T cell receptor beta chains presented below share a single source sample, sequenced in a study of T-cell reconstitution after alpha-beta-depleted transplantation in children. Researchers prepared the TCRbeta library using unique molecular identifiers, the study reports. TCRdb independently ran MiXCR on the PCR reads; one entry per CDR3 protein. The table includes about 200,000 distinct CDR3 sequences, approximately 8% detected once. The specimen comprised PBMCs, mostly from graft donor cells, sampled 360 days after TCRalphabeta/CD19-depleted stem cell transplant. These receptors all come from a male patient aged 2 to 9 who had a stem cell transplant for acute myeloid leukemia, so the T cells may come from the graft donor.

This clonotype was seen many times. CDR3: CASSQEGGRSSYNEQFF. Written as DNA, the CDR3 is TGCGCCAGCAGCCAAGAGGGGGGACGGAGCTCCTACAATGAGCAGTTCTTC. The rearrangement joins TRBV4-1 to TRBJ2-1, with a tentative D call TRBD2 (6 bases). Trimming removed 0 bases from V and 0 bases from J, with 12 bases in between. The CDR3 is 17 amino acids. Germline V CDR1 and CDR2: MGHRA, YSYEKL.

This clonotype has more than one count but fewer than ten. The rearrangement uses TRBV5-1 and TRBJ2-1; 8 bases fit TRBD1. The trim removed 4 bases at V and 4 bases at J, leaving 7 bases unmatched. The germline gives CDR1 SGHRS, CDR2 YFSETQ. The CDR3 consists of 15 residues. The CDR3 protein is CASSVLGQVYNEQFF. CDR3 sequence (DNA): TGCGCCAGCAGCGTCTTGGGACAGGTTTACAATGAGCAGTTCTTC.

This clonotype showed up many times. V usage is TRBV12-3 or TRBV12-4 and J usage is TRBJ1-4, with D possibly TRBD1 on 6 matching bases. Trimming took off 6 bases at V and 3 bases at J, with 14 bases between the two ends. The CDR3 extends over 15 amino acids. The CDR3 DNA is TGTGCCAGCAGCCCTGACAGGTCTTCTAATGAAAAACTGTTTTTT. Amino acids: CASSPDRSSNEKLFF.

This chain links TRBV6-2 or TRBV6-3 with TRBJ1-5; D gene unclear. Germline V gene lookup returns CDR1 MNHEY and CDR2 SVGEGT. This CDR3 is 13 amino acids long. Trimming stripped 2 bases from V and 10 bases from J, with 12 bases between. CDR3 sequence reads: CASSYHTGHPQHF. As DNA, the CDR3 is TGTGCCAGCAGTTACCATACGGGTCATCCCCAGCATTTT.

This rearrangement joins TRBV7-3 to TRBJ1-1, with a possible D match to TRBD1 (5 bases). This CDR3 contains 14 residues. CDR1 and CDR2 (germline): SGHTA, FQGTGA. Trimming shortened V by 5 bases and J by 4 bases, and 14 bases separated the two germline ends. This CDR3 is CASSPGVPFTEAFF. CDR3 DNA: TGTGCCAGCAGCCCGGGGGTCCCCTTCACTGAAGCTTTCTTT. The complete variable domain, with remaining parts taken from reference TRBV7-3 and TRBJ1-1, reads GAGVSQTPSNKVTEKGKYVELRCDPISGHTALYWYRQSLGQGPEFLIYFQGTGAADDSGLPNDRFFAVRPEGSVSTLKIQRTERGDSAVYLCASSPGVPFTEAFFGQGTRLTVV.

V and J are TRBV12-3 or TRBV12-4 and TRBJ2-4; 7 bases are shared with TRBD1. Unmatched junction bases numbered 1, after V lost 2 bases and J lost 9 bases. This CDR3 contains 12 residues. The CDR3 region is CASSLQGVIQYF. The CDR3 DNA reads TGTGCCAGCAGTTTACAGGGGGTCATTCAGTACTTC.

As DNA, the CDR3 is TGCGCCAGCAGCTCCCAGGCGGGTATCAGGAATGAGCAGTTCTTC. This codes for CASSSQAGIRNEQFF. V is TRBV5-1 and J is TRBJ2-1; the D gene is possibly TRBD2 (5 bases). This CDR3 is built from 15 residues. CDR1 is SGHRS, CDR2 YFSETQ, per germline. V dropped 3 bases and J dropped 7 bases, with 17 bases sitting between them.

The table lists this clonotype with a few counts. The chain uses TRBV24-1 and TRBJ2-5, with D possibly TRBD1 on 5 matching bases. CDR3 size: 15 residues. Germline loops: CDR1 KGHDR, CDR2 SFDVKD. Deletions cut 3 bases from V and 2 bases from J, with 12 bases between. The CDR3 region has the DNA TGTGCCACCAGTGATCCTACAGGAGCTCAAGAGACCCAGTACTTC. The encoded protein is CATSDPTGAQETQYF.

CDR3 in amino acids: CSASGVVRTSSLNEQFF. In DNA form, the CDR3 reads TGCAGTGCTAGTGGTGTAGTCCGGACTAGCTCATTGAATGAGCAGTTCTTC. This chain uses TRBV20-1 with TRBJ2-1, with 8 nucleotides matching TRBD2. CDR1 and CDR2 from the germline V gene are DFQATT and SNEGSKA (reference sequence). The CDR3 contains 17 residues. J was trimmed by 7 bases and V by 3 bases; bases with no gene match: 17.

In its sample, this clonotype was seen many times. This chain connects TRBV20-1 to TRBJ2-1, with no clear D. Between the trimmed V and J ends, which lost 6 bases and 3 bases, there was a span of 15 bases. This CDR3 region has 14 residues. Germline CDR1 reads DFQATT; CDR2 reads SNEGSKA (reference sequence). CDR3 in amino acids: CSAAIVGSYNEQFF. For the CDR3, the DNA is TGCAGTGCGGCTATAGTAGGAAGCTACAATGAGCAGTTCTTC.

This chain connects TRBV12-3 or TRBV12-4 to TRBJ1-6, with TRBD1 as a possible D gene (6 bases). Trimming took off 2 bases at V and 6 bases at J, with 14 bases between the two ends. This CDR3 region has 16 residues. CDR3 nucleotide sequence: TGTGCCAGCAGTTTAAACAGGGTGTCCGGTAATTCACCCCTCCACTTT. This encodes CASSLNRVSGNSPLHF.

This clonotype was observed a handful of times. The rearrangement joins TRBV6-5 to TRBJ2-1; 10 nucleotides match TRBD2. The germline CDR1 and CDR2 sequences are MNHEY and SVGAGI. This CDR3 spans 12 amino acids. V lost 7 bases and J lost 8; bases outside the gene matches: 2. Here the CDR3 reads CASTSGSHEQFF. The DNA for the CDR3 is TGTGCCAGCACTAGCGGGAGTCATGAGCAGTTCTTC.